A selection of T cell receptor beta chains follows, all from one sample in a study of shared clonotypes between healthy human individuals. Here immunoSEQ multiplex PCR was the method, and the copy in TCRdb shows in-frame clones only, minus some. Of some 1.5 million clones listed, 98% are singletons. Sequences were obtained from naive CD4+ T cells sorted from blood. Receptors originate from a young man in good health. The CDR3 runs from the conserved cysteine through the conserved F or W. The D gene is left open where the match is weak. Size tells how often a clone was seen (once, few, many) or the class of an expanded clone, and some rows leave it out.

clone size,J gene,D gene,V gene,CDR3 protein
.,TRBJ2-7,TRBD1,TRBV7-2,CASSLWTGSHEQYF
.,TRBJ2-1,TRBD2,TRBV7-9,CASSQALAGGPSEQFF
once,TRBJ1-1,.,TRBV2,CASRLGAPATEAFF
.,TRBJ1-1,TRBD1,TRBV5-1,CASSPRTGDTEAFF
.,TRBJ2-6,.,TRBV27,CASSLLGRGLGANVLTF
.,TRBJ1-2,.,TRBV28,CASSLPSHYGYTF
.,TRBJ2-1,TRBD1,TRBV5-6,CASSGPGQGAYNEQFF
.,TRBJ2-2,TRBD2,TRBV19,CATFSGIGTGELFF
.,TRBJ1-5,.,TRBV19,CASSITATGGNQPQHF
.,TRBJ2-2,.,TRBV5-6,CASSTSGLVTGELFF
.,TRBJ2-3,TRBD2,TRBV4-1,CASSQDLLASGATATQYF
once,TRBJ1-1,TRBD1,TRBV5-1,CASILQGLLTLF
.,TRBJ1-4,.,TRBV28,CASSPWDEKLFF